This T cell receptor beta chain originates from a study of blood T cell repertoires in COVID-19. Study as a whole: COVID-19 samples from acute and convalescent phases originated in the United States, Italy and Spain. The analysed material was cDNA or gDNA that came from T cells, B-cell-depleted T cells, or PBMCs.

Source study methods: Using reference gene primer amplification, nucleated cell counts were estimated. Sequencing was performed with immunoSEQ multiplex PCR; in TCRdb, only in-frame clones are kept and a portion is missing. V and J calls and clone size come straight from that table; D and trimming were deduced from the DNA. The sample holds 200,000 to 250,000 clones, around 85% seen once. CDR1 is SGHAT, CDR2 FQNNGV, per germline. V was clipped by 5 bases and J by 4 bases, with 11 bases between them. The CDR3 sequence is 13 residues long. Material: peripheral blood. The receptor was isolated from a woman aged 45 to 65 with acute or convalescent COVID-19. The chain joins TRBV11-2 to TRBJ1-1; D is perhaps TRBD1 (5 bases). The CDR3 DNA follows: TGTGCCAGCAGCAAACAGGTCCCCACTGAAGCTTTCTTT. As protein: CASSKQVPTEAFF.